Listed below are T cell receptor beta chains from one sample, sequenced in a study of preoperative IRX-2 immunotherapy in early breast cancer. TCRdb keeps only in-frame clones here, not all; method: immunoSEQ multiplex PCR. The sample consists of around 24,000 clones, around 79% of them appearing once. The material sequenced was lymph node tissue, taken after IRX-2 immunotherapy. Source of these receptors: a human donor with breast cancer. Each CDR3 is given with its conserved first and last residue. D genes are given only for firm matches. The size field is filled for only some rows; it gives once, few, many or a size class.

j_call clone_size v_call d_call cdr3_aa cdr3_nt
TRBJ2-1 - TRBV19 - CASRTVGGSSYNEQFF TGTGCCAGTAGAACCGTTGGGGGCAGCTCCTACAATGAGCAGTTCTTC
TRBJ1-1 - TRBV19 - CASSPRSGHLNTEAFF TGTGCCAGTAGTCCTAGGTCGGGACATCTGAACACTGAAGCTTTCTTT
TRBJ1-1 - TRBV28 TRBD1 CASRGQLNTEAFF TGTGCCAGCAGGGGACAGTTGAACACTGAAGCTTTCTTT
TRBJ1-1 - TRBV19 - CASSVQVVDTEAFF TGTGCCAGTAGCGTGCAGGTAGTAGACACTGAAGCTTTCTTT
TRBJ1-2 - TRBV29-1 TRBD1 CSVRDSGDYGYTF TGCAGCGTCCGGGACAGTGGGGATTATGGCTACACCTTC
TRBJ2-7 - TRBV6-7 TRBD2 CASRDLAGDTYEQYF TGTGCCAGCAGGGACCTAGCGGGAGACACCTACGAGCAGTACTTC
TRBJ1-1 - TRBV19 - CASNMIYGTEAFF TGTGCCAGTAATATGATATATGGCACTGAAGCTTTCTTT
TRBJ2-7 - TRBV7-1 - CASSERTVGTYEQYF TGTGCCAGCAGCGAGAGGACAGTAGGCACCTACGAGCAGTACTTC
TRBJ2-6 - TRBV6-8 TRBD2 CASSYSPGGSSGANVLTF TGTGCCAGCAGTTACTCTCCGGGAGGCAGCTCTGGGGCCAACGTCCTGACTTTC
TRBJ1-1 - TRBV27 - CASSSTGKGVNEAFF TGTGCCAGCAGTTCCACAGGGAAGGGGGTCAATGAAGCTTTCTTT
TRBJ2-6 - TRBV18 TRBD1 CASSLGQGAFTAGANVLTF TGTGCCAGCTCACTCGGACAGGGGGCGTTCACTGCTGGGGCCAACGTCCTGACTTTC
TRBJ1-5 - TRBV6-8 - CASSPAQRNQPQHF TGTGCCAGCAGTCCTGCACAACGCAATCAGCCCCAGCATTTT
TRBJ2-1 - TRBV19 - CASSISQRTTGEQFF TGTGCCAGTAGTATATCTCAGCGGACGACGGGGGAGCAGTTCTTC
TRBJ1-2 - TRBV6-8 - CASRDPGLLNYGYTF TGTGCCAGCAGGGATCCGGGACTCCTTAACTATGGCTACACCTTC
TRBJ2-5 - TRBV5-1 TRBD2 CASARQAGGQETQYF TGCGCCAGCGCTCGGCAAGCGGGGGGCCAGGAGACCCAGTACTTC
TRBJ2-7 - TRBV19 TRBD2 CASRLAGGYEQYF TGTGCCAGTAGACTAGCGGGAGGGTACGAGCAGTACTTC
TRBJ1-1 - TRBV19 - CASSARQNSEAFF TGTGCCAGTAGTGCCCGACAGAATTCTGAAGCTTTCTTT
TRBJ2-7 - TRBV7-6 TRBD1 CASSTSGTGGYEQYF TGTGCCAGCAGCACCTCCGGGACAGGGGGTTACGAGCAGTACTTC
TRBJ1-2 few TRBV6-8 - CASSFLDSNYGYTF TGTGCCAGCAGTTTTCTGGACAGCAACTATGGCTACACCTTC
TRBJ2-7 - TRBV11-3 - CASSLLSGAYEQYF TGTGCCAGCAGCTTACTGTCAGGGGCCTACGAGCAGTACTTC
TRBJ2-1 - TRBV15 - CATTPGGVTYNEQFF TGTGCCACCACCCCTGGCGGGGTTACCTACAATGAGCAGTTCTTC
TRBJ2-3 - TRBV28 - CASSSKITDTQYF TGTGCCAGCAGTTCGAAAATCACAGATACGCAGTATTTT
TRBJ2-1 - TRBV6-8 TRBD1 CASSRPGQGGISYNEQFF TGTGCCAGCAGTCGACCGGGACAGGGCGGAATCTCCTACAATGAGCAGTTCTTC
TRBJ1-2 - TRBV6-7 TRBD1 CASGGGGQGVVGYTF TGTGCCAGCGGAGGTGGTGGACAGGGGGTAGTTGGCTACACCTTC
TRBJ1-1 - TRBV6-8 TRBD1 CASITGSTGRTEAFF TGTGCCAGCATCACCGGTTCGACAGGGCGGACTGAAGCTTTCTTT
TRBJ2-2 - TRBV6-8 - CASSPSRGTNTGELFF TGTGCCAGCAGCCCAAGCCGGGGTACGAACACCGGGGAGCTGTTTTTT
TRBJ2-1 few TRBV28 - CASSLSGVNEQFF TGTGCCAGCAGTTTATCAGGGGTCAATGAGCAGTTCTTC
TRBJ2-6 - TRBV6-8 TRBD2 CASNYASGRVGSGANVLTF TGTGCCAGCAACTACGCTAGCGGGAGGGTTGGCTCTGGGGCCAACGTCCTGACTTTC
TRBJ2-7 few TRBV11-3 - CASSPHDNPYEQYF TGTGCCAGCAGCCCACACGATAACCCCTACGAGCAGTACTTC
TRBJ2-1 once TRBV19 TRBD2 CASSPGTSGRAGYNEQFF TGTGCCAGTAGTCCAGGGACTAGCGGGAGGGCCGGCTACAATGAGCAGTTCTTC
TRBJ1-5 medium-sized TRBV6-8 TRBD1 CASREGARNQPQHF TGTGCCAGCAGAGAGGGGGCGCGCAATCAGCCCCAGCATTTT
TRBJ2-3 - TRBV19 TRBD2 CASSGRESSTDTQYF TGTGCCAGTAGTGGGCGGGAGTCGAGCACAGATACGCAGTATTTT
TRBJ1-2 - TRBV11-3 TRBD1 CASSLQGDRERPYGYTF TGTGCCAGCAGCTTACAAGGCGACAGGGAACGGCCATATGGCTACACCTTC
TRBJ2-1 - TRBV28 - CASSFPQAYNEQFF TGTGCCAGCAGTTTTCCCCAGGCCTACAATGAGCAGTTCTTC
TRBJ2-6 - TRBV28 TRBD2 CASTPGGSGANVLTF TGTGCCAGCACCCCGGGAGGGTCTGGGGCCAACGTCCTGACTTTC
TRBJ2-3 - TRBV7-6 - CASSSNLQRTDTQYF TGTGCCAGCAGCTCCAACCTCCAGAGGACAGATACGCAGTATTTT
TRBJ2-7 - TRBV11-3 TRBD1 CASSSGTGSLYEQYF TGTGCCAGCAGCTCCGGGACAGGGTCCCTCTACGAGCAGTACTTC
TRBJ2-3 few TRBV29-1 TRBD2 CSVDGYRGVETGGHTDTQYF TGCAGCGTTGATGGATATCGAGGGGTAGAAACGGGAGGGCATACAGATACGCAGTATTTT
TRBJ1-2 - TRBV19 - CASSTSRPVGGFNYGYTF TGTGCCAGTAGTACATCCCGGCCCGTGGGCGGATTTAACTATGGCTACACCTTC
TRBJ2-3 - TRBV7-7 - CASSPNGDSTDTQYF TGTGCCAGCAGTCCAAACGGCGATAGCACAGATACGCAGTATTTT
TRBJ2-7 few TRBV25-1 TRBD1 CASSESLLGQGAHEQYF TGTGCCAGCAGTGAATCCCTCCTGGGACAGGGGGCCCACGAGCAGTACTTC
TRBJ2-7 - TRBV29-1 TRBD1 CSVSGQGAGKTYEQYF TGCAGCGTGTCGGGACAGGGGGCGGGGAAGACCTACGAGCAGTACTTC